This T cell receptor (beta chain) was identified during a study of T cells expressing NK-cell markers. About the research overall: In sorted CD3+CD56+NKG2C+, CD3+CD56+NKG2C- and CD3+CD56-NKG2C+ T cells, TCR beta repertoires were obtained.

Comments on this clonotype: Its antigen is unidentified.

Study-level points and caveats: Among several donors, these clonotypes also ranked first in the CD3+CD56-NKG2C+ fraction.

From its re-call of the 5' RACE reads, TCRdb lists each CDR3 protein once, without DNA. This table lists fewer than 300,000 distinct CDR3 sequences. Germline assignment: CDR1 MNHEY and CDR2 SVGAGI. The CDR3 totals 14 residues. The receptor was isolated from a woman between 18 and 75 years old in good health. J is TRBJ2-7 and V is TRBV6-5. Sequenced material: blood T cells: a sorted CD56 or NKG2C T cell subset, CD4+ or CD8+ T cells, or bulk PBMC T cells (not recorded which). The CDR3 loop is CASSYRVDSYEQYF.